Shown below are 4 T cell receptor beta chains from a single sample sequenced in a study of shared clonotypes between healthy human individuals. The assay was immunoSEQ multiplex PCR, and TCRdb's table has in-frame clones only and misses some. The repertoire consists of a few million clones, with more than 90% occurring once and the leading ten covering around 0.14%. Sequenced material: naive CD4+ T cells sorted from blood. This sample's subset: CD45RA+ positively selected. These receptors came from a man younger than 35 in good health.

The chain carries TRBV19 and TRBJ2-6; D is perhaps TRBD1 (5 bases). The CDR3 consists of 18 residues. The germline gives CDR1 LNHDA, CDR2 SQIVND (reference sequence). V was cut by 3 bases and J by 0 bases, with 15 bases left in between. The CDR3 DNA is TGTGCCAGTAGTATCCCGACAGAATGGAGCTCTGGGGCCAACGTCCTGACTTTC. This encodes CASSIPTEWSSGANVLTF.

In DNA form, the CDR3 reads TGTGCCAGCAGCGTAGCAGGAGGGCCATATTCCTACAATGAGCAGTTCTTC. The encoded protein is CASSVAGGPYSYNEQFF. The chain uses TRBV9 and TRBJ2-1; perhaps TRBD2 as D (6 bases). Trimming removed 0 bases from V and 1 base from J, with 14 bases in between. Germline V gives CDR1 SGDLS, CDR2 YYNGEE. The CDR3 totals 17 residues.

This sequence joins TRBV5-1 and TRBJ2-1; D might be TRBD2 (6 bases). V lost 0 bases and J lost 3, with 7 bases in between. This CDR3 is built from 14 residues. The germline V gene encodes CDR1 SGHRS and CDR2 YFSETQ. Here the CDR3 DNA reads TGCGCCAGCAGCTTGGGAGCGGGCTACAATGAGCAGTTCTTC. This gives the protein CASSLGAGYNEQFF.

As for this clone: Other nucleotide sequences in the sample specify the same CDR3. The chain's CDR3 is CASSLATTYEQYF. The DNA of the CDR3 is TGCGCCAGCAGCTTGGCCACGACCTACGAGCAGTACTTC. This rearrangement joins TRBV5-1 to TRBJ2-7; D ambiguous. The CDR3 has 13 residues. The germline V and J ends were trimmed by 0 bases and 2 bases, with 6 bases remaining between them. The germline V gene encodes CDR1 SGHRS and CDR2 YFSETQ. Filled out from reference TRBV5-1 and TRBJ2-7, the complete variable domain reads KAGVTQTPRYLIKTRGQQVTLSCSPISGHRSVSWYQQTPGQGLQFLFEYFSETQRNKGNFPGRFSGRQFSNSRSEMNVSTLELGDSALYLCASSLATTYEQYFGPGTRLTVT.